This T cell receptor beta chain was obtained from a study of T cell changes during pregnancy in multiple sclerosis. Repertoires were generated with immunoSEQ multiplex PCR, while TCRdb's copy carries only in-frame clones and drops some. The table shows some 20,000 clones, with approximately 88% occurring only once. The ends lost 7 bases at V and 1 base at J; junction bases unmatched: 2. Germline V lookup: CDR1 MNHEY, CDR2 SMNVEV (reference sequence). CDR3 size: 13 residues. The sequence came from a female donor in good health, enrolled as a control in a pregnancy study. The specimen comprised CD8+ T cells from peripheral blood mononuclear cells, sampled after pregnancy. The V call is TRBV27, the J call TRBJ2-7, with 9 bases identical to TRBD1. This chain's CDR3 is CASKGTGSYEQYF. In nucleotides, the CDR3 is TGTGCCAGCAAAGGGACAGGGTCCTACGAGCAGTACTTC.